A selection of T cell receptor beta chains follows, all from one sample in a study of shared clonotypes between healthy human individuals. Measured with immunoSEQ multiplex PCR; TCRdb has only the in-frame clones, and not every one. This sample has around 530,000 clones, with around three quarters found just once. Sequenced input: PBMCs. Receptor source: a woman aged 40 to 50 in good health. Some clones in this sample may be carry-over from other donors' samples. Each CDR3 is given with its conserved first and last residue. A D gene is named only where the DNA matches it firmly. A row's size may be missing; if present it is once, few, many or a size class.

v_call	j_call	clone_size	d_call	cdr3_aa	cdr3_nt
TRBV5-4	TRBJ2-3	NA	TRBD2	CASSLGGRSDTQYF	TGTGCCAGCAGCTTAGGCGGGAGGTCAGATACGCAGTATTTT
TRBV29-1	TRBJ2-1	once	NA	CSVELVGSWVGQFF	TGCAGCGTTGAATTGGTGGGTTCATGGGTTGGGCAGTTCTTC
TRBV27	TRBJ2-1	NA	NA	CASRSPSYPYRLDEQFF	TGTGCCAGCCGTAGCCCTAGTTATCCCTACCGACTCGATGAGCAGTTCTTC
TRBV18	TRBJ1-3	NA	NA	CASSPGQSSGNTIYF	TGTGCCAGCTCACCAGGACAGAGCTCGGGAAACACCATATATTTT
TRBV5-1	TRBJ1-1	NA	NA	CASSFLGAQGEAFF	TGCGCCAGCAGCTTCCTGGGGGCGCAGGGTGAAGCTTTCTTT
TRBV19	TRBJ1-2	few	NA	CASSISTASGYTF	TGTGCCAGTAGTATATCGACGGCCTCTGGCTACACCTTC
TRBV9	TRBJ2-7	NA	NA	CASSVGRGTYEQYF	TGTGCCAGCAGCGTAGGCAGGGGTACTTACGAGCAGTACTTC
TRBV11-3	TRBJ2-7	NA	TRBD2	CASSLGGLAGGEQYF	TGTGCCAGCAGCTTAGGTGGACTAGCGGGAGGCGAGCAGTACTTC
TRBV4-1	TRBJ2-7	once	NA	CASSRAGGPEQYF	TGCGCCAGCAGCCGGGCTGGGGGGCCCGAGCAGTACTTC
TRBV6-1	TRBJ1-1	NA	NA	CASSVGAAPQAFF	TGTGCCAGCAGTGTAGGAGCGGCACCTCAAGCTTTCTTT
TRBV6-5	TRBJ2-1	NA	TRBD2	CASSRDYSTSNEQFF	TGTGCCAGCAGCCGGGACTATTCCACCTCGAATGAGCAGTTCTTC
TRBV11-3	TRBJ2-5	NA	NA	CASSPGGGGAQETQYF	TGTGCCAGCAGCCCAGGAGGCGGGGGCGCCCAAGAGACCCAGTACTTC
TRBV6-1	TRBJ1-1	few	NA	CAAVYRTDTEAFF	TGTGCCGCCGTCTACAGGACGGACACTGAAGCTTTCTTT
TRBV30	TRBJ2-5	many	TRBD2	CAWNLAGAEETQYF	TGTGCCTGGAATCTAGCGGGAGCAGAGGAGACCCAGTACTTC
TRBV6-5	TRBJ2-5	many	TRBD2	CASSLAGGVMETQYF	TGTGCCAGCAGTTTGGCGGGAGGCGTTATGGAGACCCAGTACTTC
TRBV27	TRBJ2-2	NA	NA	CASSSWAGQNTGELFF	TGTGCCAGCAGTTCATGGGCCGGGCAGAACACCGGGGAGCTGTTTTTT
TRBV5-6	TRBJ2-7	once	NA	CASSLVGEDYEQYF	TGTGCCAGCAGCTTGGTCGGGGAGGACTACGAGCAGTACTTC
TRBV7-9	TRBJ2-3	NA	TRBD2	CASSLGGLAGVLLYF	TGTGCCAGCAGCTTAGGCGGTCTAGCGGGAGTACTGTTGTATTTT
TRBV30	TRBJ1-2	NA	NA	CAWSRQNYGYTF	TGTGCCTGGAGCCGACAGAACTATGGCTACACCTTC
TRBV10-3	TRBJ1-2	once	NA	CAISEDRRYGYTF	TGTGCCATCAGTGAAGACAGAAGATATGGCTACACCTTC
TRBV6-5	TRBJ2-7	few	TRBD2	CASSYSAGGSDEQYF	TGTGCCAGCAGTTACTCTGCGGGAGGTTCGGACGAGCAGTACTTC
TRBV9	TRBJ2-3	NA	NA	CASSPSPHRTDTQYF	TGTGCCAGCAGCCCAAGCCCACACAGGACCGATACGCAGTATTTT
TRBV5-1	TRBJ1-1	NA	TRBD1	CASRGTGWDTEAFF	TGCGCCAGCAGGGGGACAGGGTGGGACACTGAAGCTTTCTTT
TRBV19	TRBJ1-1	few	NA	CASSIGQDLMNTEAFF	TGTGCCAGTAGTATAGGCCAGGACCTAATGAACACTGAAGCTTTCTTT
TRBV4-1	TRBJ1-3	once	NA	CASSQDSRASGNTIYF	TGCGCCAGCAGCCAAGATAGCCGCGCATCTGGAAACACCATATATTTT
TRBV2	TRBJ2-3	NA	TRBD1	CASRQGAGGPSTDTQYF	TGTGCCAGCAGGCAGGGGGCAGGCGGGCCTAGCACAGATACGCAGTATTTT
TRBV13	TRBJ2-3	NA	NA	CASSLPGQSADTQYF	TGTGCCAGCAGCTTACCGGGACAATCCGCAGATACGCAGTATTTT
TRBV6-5	TRBJ1-1	NA	NA	CASSYPKANTEAFF	TGTGCCAGCAGTTACCCGAAAGCGAACACTGAAGCTTTCTTT
TRBV7-2	TRBJ1-2	NA	TRBD1	CASSLMGQNYGYTF	TGTGCCAGCAGCTTAATGGGACAGAACTATGGCTACACCTTC
TRBV5-1	TRBJ1-4	NA	NA	CASSLTGLRNEKLFF	TGCGCCAGCAGCTTGACAGGGTTGAGAAATGAAAAACTGTTTTTT
TRBV15	TRBJ2-7	NA	TRBD2	CATSRAGGLSYEQYF	TGTGCCACCAGCAGAGCGGGGGGACTAAGCTACGAGCAGTACTTC
TRBV28	TRBJ2-3	many	NA	CASSLRDLGTDTQYF	TGTGCCAGCAGTTTGAGGGATTTGGGGACAGATACGCAGTATTTT
TRBV15	TRBJ1-1	NA	TRBD1	CATSRDRGSEAFF	TGTGCCACCAGCAGAGACAGGGGGTCTGAAGCTTTCTTT
TRBV7-3	TRBJ2-6	NA	NA	CASSLALDSPGANVLTF	TGTGCCAGCAGCTTAGCCTTAGACAGTCCTGGGGCCAACGTCCTGACTTTC
TRBV2	TRBJ2-7	few	TRBD1	CASSPGQTYEQYF	TGTGCCAGCAGTCCGGGACAGACCTACGAGCAGTACTTC
TRBV7-9	TRBJ1-1	NA	NA	CASSLEGAEAFF	TGTGCCAGCAGCTTAGAGGGGGCTGAAGCTTTCTTT
TRBV30	TRBJ1-4	NA	NA	CAWAQGSQHKLFF	TGTGCCTGGGCTCAGGGGTCCCAGCATAAACTGTTTTTT
TRBV5-1	TRBJ2-2	NA	TRBD2	CASSVRTSGTGMTGELFF	TGCGCCAGCAGCGTACGGACTAGCGGGACTGGGATGACCGGGGAGCTGTTTTTT
TRBV28	TRBJ2-7	NA	NA	CASSQGQEEGEQYF	TGTGCCAGCAGTCAAGGACAGGAGGAGGGCGAGCAGTACTTC
TRBV5-1	TRBJ2-2	few	NA	CASSPGTAGTGELFF	TGCGCCAGCAGCCCCGGGACAGCGGGCACCGGGGAGCTGTTTTTT
TRBV14	TRBJ1-2	once	TRBD1	CASSQVTGEDGYTF	TGTGCCAGCAGCCAGGTGACAGGGGAAGATGGCTACACCTTC
TRBV7-3	TRBJ2-5	NA	TRBD1	CASSFYGQGGTQYF	TGTGCCAGCAGCTTTTATGGACAGGGGGGGACCCAGTACTTC
TRBV28	TRBJ1-5	few	NA	CASSSVNSNQPQHF	TGTGCCAGCAGTTCAGTAAATAGCAATCAGCCCCAGCATTTT
TRBV6-5	TRBJ1-6	once	NA	CASSSALGALHF	TGTGCCAGCAGTTCAGCCTTGGGGGCCCTCCACTTT
TRBV5-1	TRBJ2-1	NA	TRBD2	CASTRVRSPSGSGYNEQFF	TGCGCCAGCACCAGGGTCAGGAGTCCTAGCGGGAGTGGGTACAATGAGCAGTTCTTC
TRBV21-1	TRBJ1-2	NA	NA	CASSPDTKYGYTF	TGTGCCAGCAGCCCGGACACGAAGTATGGCTACACCTTC
TRBV11-3	TRBJ1-3	NA	NA	CASSSLSGNTIYF	TGTGCCAGCAGCTCCCTTTCTGGAAACACCATATATTTT
TRBV7-9	TRBJ2-5	many	TRBD1	CASSLDGGQGQETQYF	TGTGCCAGCAGCTTAGATGGCGGACAGGGTCAAGAGACCCAGTACTTC
TRBV28	TRBJ2-2	once	TRBD2	CASSPAGLAETGELFF	TGTGCCAGCAGTCCCGCCGGGCTAGCGGAAACCGGGGAGCTGTTTTTT
TRBV13	TRBJ2-2	NA	NA	CASSITLRKRGGELFF	TGTGCCAGCAGCATCACCCTTCGGAAAAGGGGCGGGGAGCTGTTTTTT
TRBV30	TRBJ1-6	NA	NA	CAWSVSWQRHSPLHF	TGTGCCTGGAGTGTGTCTTGGCAGCGGCATTCACCCCTCCACTTT